This TCR beta chain was sequenced in a study of beta chain features in type 1 diabetes. Overall study: Age, gender and cell yields were similar between patients and healthy donors. The study examined 107,917,701 sorted cells across all samples.

The germline CDR1 and CDR2 sequences are SNHLY and FYNNEI. V was cut by 5 bases and J by 6 bases, with 13 bases left in between. The CDR3 consists of 13 residues. Comment on this clone: The antigen is unknown.

Study-wide points: Type 1 diabetes patients showed a moderate but significant shortening of TCRB CDR3s in all four CD4+ subsets.

Expressed TCRB transcripts were sequenced, since all the RNA that had been isolated was reverse transcribed. Samples of naive, central memory and regulatory T cells yielded a mean of about 3.5 million reads. Measured with immunoSEQ multiplex PCR; TCRdb has only the in-frame clones, and not every one. The profile shows just over 450,000 clones, 30% of them singletons. What was sequenced was naive CD4+ T cells from blood. The source of this sequence is a young man in good health. J is TRBJ1-1 and V is TRBV2; no clear D gene. The CDR3 sequence: CASSSWIEAEAFF. CDR3 bases: TGTGCCAGCAGTTCCTGGATCGAGGCTGAAGCTTTCTTT.